Below are 6 T cell receptor beta chains sequenced from a single sample in a study of blood T cell repertoires in COVID-19. This table comes from immunoSEQ multiplex PCR, and its TCRdb copy is limited to in-frame clones, with some not included. The table has 110,000 or so clones, more than 65% seen once. The material sequenced was peripheral blood. These receptors were collected from a man aged 45-65 years with acute or convalescent COVID-19.

The gene calls are TRBV11-2 and TRBJ2-7; D might be TRBD1 (6 bases). CDR1 and CDR2 from the germline V gene are SGHAT and FQNNGV. The CDR3 contains 15 residues. The V end was cut by 0 bases, the J end by 5 bases, with 14 bases between. The CDR3 DNA sequence: TGTGCCAGCAGCTTAGATTCCAGGGGAGTGAACGAGCAGTACTTC. It translates to CASSLDSRGVNEQYF.

V gene TRBV6-2 or TRBV6-3 combines with J gene TRBJ1-5; the match to TRBD1 covers 8 bases. Germline V gives CDR1 MNHEY, CDR2 SVGEGT. V was clipped by 2 bases and J by 4 bases; unmatched bases: 22. The length of the CDR3 is 21 residues. The CDR3 sequence is CASSYKGQGAYYLPFNQPQHF. The CDR3 DNA reads TGTGCCAGCAGTTACAAGGGGCAGGGGGCTTACTATCTCCCCTTTAATCAGCCCCAGCATTTT.

The chain joins TRBV6-5 to TRBJ2-7; 11 nucleotides line up with TRBD1. Germline V lookup: CDR1 MNHEY, CDR2 SVGAGI. V lost 6 bases, J lost 2 bases, and 6 bases stayed unmatched. CDR3 size: 15 residues. This CDR3 reads CASRYGTGGPYEQYF. The CDR3 DNA reads TGTGCCAGCAGGTACGGGACAGGGGGACCCTACGAGCAGTACTTC.

The chain uses TRBV2 and TRBJ1-6; D gene ambiguous. This CDR3 spans 14 amino acids. The germline gives CDR1 SNHLY, CDR2 FYNNEI. V was cut by 3 bases and J by 7 bases, with 10 bases left in between. Written as DNA, the CDR3 is TGTGCCAGCAGTGAGTCAAGGCGGAATTCACCCCTCCACTTT. Translating it yields CASSESRRNSPLHF. The whole variable domain, filled in from reference TRBV2 and TRBJ1-6, reads EPEVTQTPSHQVTQMGQEVILRCVPISNHLYFYWYRQILGQKVEFLVSFYNNEISEKSEIFDDQFSVERPDGSNFTLKIRSTKLEDSAMYFCASSESRRNSPLHFGNGTRLTVT.

V is TRBV30 and J is TRBJ1-1; 10 bases fit TRBD1. The CDR3 runs 14 residues. The germline V gene encodes CDR1 GTSNPN and CDR2 SVGIG (reference sequence). V lost 2 bases to trimming and J lost 5 bases; unmatched junction nucleotides: 5. This CDR3 reads CAWSPGQGGTEAFF. As DNA, the CDR3 is TGTGCCTGGAGTCCCGGACAGGGGGGGACTGAAGCTTTCTTT.

The CDR3 protein is CASSTGVGYTF. CDR3 nucleotides: TGTGCCAGCTCGACAGGGGTTGGCTACACCTTC. The V and J genes are TRBV2 and TRBJ1-2; TRBD1 aligns across 8 bases. Germline values: CDR1 SNHLY, CDR2 FYNNEI. The CDR3 has 11 residues. J gave up 7 bases and V 8 bases, and 3 bases lay outside the gene matches.